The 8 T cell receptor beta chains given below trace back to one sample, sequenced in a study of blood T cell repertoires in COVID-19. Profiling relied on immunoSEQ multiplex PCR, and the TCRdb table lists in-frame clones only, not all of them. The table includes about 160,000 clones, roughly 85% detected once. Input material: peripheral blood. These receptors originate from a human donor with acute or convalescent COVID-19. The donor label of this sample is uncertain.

In DNA, the CDR3 is TGTGCCAGTAGTGTACAGGGACCGAACACTGAAGCTTTCTTT. Its translation: CASSVQGPNTEAFF. The chain combines TRBV19 with TRBJ1-1, with a weak D call TRBD1 (6 bases). Trimming took 5 bases from V and 1 from J, leaving 11 bases between them. The CDR3 length is 14 residues. Germline-derived CDR1 and CDR2 are LNHDA and SQIVND (reference sequence).

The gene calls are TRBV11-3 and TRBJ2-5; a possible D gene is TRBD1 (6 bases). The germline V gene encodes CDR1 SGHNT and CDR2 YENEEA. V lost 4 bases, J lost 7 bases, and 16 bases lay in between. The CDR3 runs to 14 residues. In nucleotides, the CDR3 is TGTGCCAGCAGCTCCCCAGGGGATTTGGGGACCCAGTACTTC. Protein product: CASSSPGDLGTQYF.

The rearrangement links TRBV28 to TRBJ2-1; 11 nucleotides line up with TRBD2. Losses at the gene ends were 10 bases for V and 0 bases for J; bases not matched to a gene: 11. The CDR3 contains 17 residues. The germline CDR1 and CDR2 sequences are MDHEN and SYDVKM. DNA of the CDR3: TGTGCCACCGCTCGATCTAGCGGGGGGCTCTCCTACAATGAGCAGTTCTTC. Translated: CATARSSGGLSYNEQFF.

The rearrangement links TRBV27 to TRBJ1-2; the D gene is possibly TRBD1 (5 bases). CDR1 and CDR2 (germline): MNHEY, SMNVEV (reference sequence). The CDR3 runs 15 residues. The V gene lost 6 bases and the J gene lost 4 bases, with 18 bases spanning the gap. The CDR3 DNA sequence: TGTGCCAGCAGGGAGGGGCCGAACACGATCTATGGCTACACCTTC. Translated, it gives CASREGPNTIYGYTF.

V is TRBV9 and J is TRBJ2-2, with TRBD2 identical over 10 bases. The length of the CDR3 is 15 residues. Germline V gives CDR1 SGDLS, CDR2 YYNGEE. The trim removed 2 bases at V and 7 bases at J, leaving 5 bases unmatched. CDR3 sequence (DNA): TGTGCCAGCAGCGTCCTAGCGGGGGAGAACGGGGAGCTGTTTTTT. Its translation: CASSVLAGENGELFF.

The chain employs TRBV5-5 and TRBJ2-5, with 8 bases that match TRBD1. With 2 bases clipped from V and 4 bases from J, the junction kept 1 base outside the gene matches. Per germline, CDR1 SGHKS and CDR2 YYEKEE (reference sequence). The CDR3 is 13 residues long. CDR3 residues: CASSFTGGETQYF. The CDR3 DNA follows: TGTGCCAGCAGCTTTACAGGGGGAGAGACCCAGTACTTC.

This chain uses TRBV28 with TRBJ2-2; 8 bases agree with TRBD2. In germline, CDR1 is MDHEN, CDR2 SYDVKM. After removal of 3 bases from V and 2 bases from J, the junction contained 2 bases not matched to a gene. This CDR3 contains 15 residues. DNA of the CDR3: TGTGCCAGCAGTTTCGGGGGGGAAAACACCGGGGAGCTGTTTTTT. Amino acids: CASSFGGENTGELFF.

The DNA for the CDR3 is TGTGCCAGCAGCTTGGATCGGACGGGACAGGGCAGTGGCTACACCTTC. Translating it yields CASSLDRTGQGSGYTF. The J gene is TRBJ1-2, the V gene TRBV5-4; 9 bases fit TRBD1. V was clipped by 0 bases and J by 7 bases; unmatched bases: 10. CDR1 and CDR2 from the germline V gene are SGHNT and YYREEE (reference sequence). This CDR3 spans 16 amino acids.